Here is one T cell receptor beta chain with its context. Reverse transcription of roughly 0.45 to 1 ug RNA used random hexamers. Amplification of TCR beta CDR3 was carried out by immunoSEQ multiplex PCR, which covered 54 Vbeta and 13 Jbeta segments. TCRdb ran MiXCR on the immunoSEQ multiplex PCR reads and lists one entry per CDR3 protein. Altogether some 100,000 distinct CDR3 sequences are present, 90% to 95% being singletons, with the ten largest covering about 0.087%. The CDR3 spans 15 residues. V shed 4 bases and J shed 0 bases, with 7 bases lying between them. Germline V gene lookup returns CDR1 SGHDN and CDR2 FVKESK. The entry originates in a study of CD8 T cells in Susac syndrome.

Sample: CD4+ T cells from PBMCs. The chain combines TRBV14 with TRBJ1-6; no clear D. The clonotype comes from a human donor with multiple sclerosis. The CDR3 DNA reads TGTGCCAGCAGCCCTCAGAGCTCCTATAATTCACCCCTCCACTTT. Its translation: CASSPQSSYNSPLHF.